Sequencing of this TCR beta chain was carried out in a study of control samples from healthy donors and cancer patients. Measured with immunoSEQ multiplex PCR; TCRdb has only the in-frame clones, and not every one. The sample contains about 82,000 clones, more than 75% of which appear only once. Germline V gene data show CDR1 as KGHSH and CDR2 as LQKENI. With 4 bases clipped from V and 3 bases from J, the junction kept 5 bases outside the gene matches. The CDR3 has 15 amino acids. This rearrangement joins TRBV18 to TRBJ2-3; 9 bases match TRBD1. Sequenced material: blood. The source of this sequence is a man aged 45-65 years in good health. The CDR3 bases are TGTGCCAGCTCACTCAACAGGGGGCGGACAGATACGCAGTATTTT. Residues: CASSLNRGRTDTQYF.